The rows below give T cell receptor beta chains drawn from one sample of a study of blood T cell repertoires in COVID-19. Here immunoSEQ multiplex PCR was the method, and the copy in TCRdb shows in-frame clones only, minus some. The data contain approximately 300,000 clones, approximately 86% of them singletons. The material sequenced was peripheral blood. The receptor source for this set is a woman aged 50 to 60 with active or convalescent COVID-19. Both conserved end residues are part of each CDR3. The order of the fields is D gene, V gene, J gene, clone size, CDR3 length, CDR3 protein, CDR3 DNA. The D gene is left open where the match is weak. Clone size is shown for a subset of rows, as once, few, many or a class of expanded clone.

TRBD1,TRBV2,TRBJ2-3,.,14,CASSRDRVPDTQYF,TGTGCCAGCAGCCGGGACAGGGTTCCAGATACGCAGTATTTT
TRBD1,TRBV3-1/TRBV3-2,TRBJ1-3,.,16,CASSPPGTASGNTIYF,TGTGCCAGCAGCCCACCTGGGACAGCCTCTGGAAACACCATATATTTT
TRBD2,TRBV11-2,TRBJ2-6,.,18,CASSLAAGGPRGANVLTF,TGTGCCAGCAGCTTAGCAGCGGGAGGGCCTCGAGGGGCCAACGTCCTGACTTTC
.,TRBV2,TRBJ2-5,.,13,CASSLGAWETQYF,TGTGCCAGCAGCTTAGGGGCTTGGGAGACCCAGTACTTC
TRBD1,TRBV5-1,TRBJ1-1,.,17,CASSLSGTVIRDTEAFF,TGCGCCAGCAGTCTGTCCGGGACAGTTATAAGGGACACTGAAGCTTTCTTT
.,TRBV19,TRBJ1-2,.,16,CASSRSSGTPNYGYTF,TGTGCCAGTAGTCGATCCTCCGGGACACCTAACTATGGCTACACCTTC
TRBD1,TRBV2,TRBJ1-2,.,16,CASRLINGQGIGGYTF,TGTGCCAGCAGGCTTATAAACGGACAGGGGATTGGTGGCTACACCTTC
TRBD1,TRBV3-1/TRBV3-2,TRBJ1-3,.,17,CASSLRIRTGKRNTIYF,TGTGCCAGCAGCCTCCGAATCAGGACAGGGAAGAGGAACACCATATATTTT
TRBD1,TRBV10-1,TRBJ1-1,.,11,CASSKDRHALF,TGCGCCAGCAGTAAGGACAGGCATGCTCTCTTT
.,TRBV19,TRBJ2-3,.,15,CASSREGVGTDTQYF,TGTGCCAGTAGCAGGGAGGGGGTAGGCACAGATACGCAGTATTTT
.,TRBV5-5,TRBJ1-2,.,15,CASSLESGDRYGYTF,TGTGCCAGCAGCTTGGAGTCAGGGGATCGCTATGGCTACACCTTC
.,TRBV15,TRBJ1-5,.,17,CATSRVPTASSNQPQHF,TGTGCCACCAGCAGAGTCCCGACAGCAAGCAGCAATCAGCCCCAGCATTTT
TRBD1,TRBV15,TRBJ1-1,.,17,CATSRDHGGDRANSAFF,TGTGCCACCAGCAGAGATCACGGCGGGGACAGGGCTAATTCAGCTTTCTTT
.,TRBV28,TRBJ2-3,.,14,CASSLWGRLDTQYF,TGTGCCAGCAGTTTATGGGGGAGGTTGGATACGCAGTATTTT
.,TRBV10-2,TRBJ2-1,.,16,CASSEASKTGLNEQFF,TGCGCCAGCAGTGAGGCATCAAAAACAGGGCTCAATGAGCAGTTCTTC
.,TRBV24-1,TRBJ2-1,.,14,CATSDAGSLGEQFF,TGTGCCACCAGTGACGCCGGGTCTCTCGGTGAGCAGTTCTTC
.,TRBV5-8,TRBJ1-4,once,18,CASSLQAAGKHFGEKLFF,TGTGCCAGCAGCTTGCAGGCGGCAGGGAAACATTTCGGTGAAAAACTGTTTTTT
TRBD2,TRBV14,TRBJ2-7,few,19,CASSMSPGLAGGLPYEQYF,TGTGCCAGCAGCATGAGCCCGGGACTAGCGGGAGGCCTCCCCTACGAGCAGTACTTC
TRBD2,TRBV30,TRBJ2-3,.,14,CAWTLAAWPDTQYF,TGTGCCTGGACACTAGCGGCCTGGCCAGATACGCAGTATTTT
.,TRBV15,TRBJ1-4,.,12,CATSRGGGELFF,TGTGCCACCAGCAGAGGGGGAGGAGAACTGTTTTTT
TRBD1,TRBV4-2,TRBJ1-6,.,16,CASSQDRDRPNSPLHF,TGTGCCAGCAGCCAAGATCGGGACAGGCCTAATTCACCCCTCCACTTT
TRBD1,TRBV18,TRBJ1-5,.,17,CASSPQGAIMGNQPQHF,TGTGCCAGCTCACCTCAGGGGGCTATTATGGGCAATCAGCCCCAGCATTTT
.,TRBV2,TRBJ1-1,.,14,CASSVWGGNTEAFF,TGTGCCAGCAGTGTTTGGGGGGGAAACACTGAAGCTTTCTTT
TRBD1,TRBV12-3/TRBV12-4,TRBJ1-5,.,13,CASRPTGVQPQHF,TGTGCCAGCAGACCTACAGGGGTTCAGCCCCAGCATTTT
.,TRBV21-1,TRBJ1-4,.,16,CASSKPAGRTNEKLFF,TGTGCCAGCAGCAAGCCGGCAGGGCGCACTAATGAAAAACTGTTTTTT
TRBD2,TRBV6-5,TRBJ2-1,once,14,CASRLAGEYNEQFF,TGTGCCAGCAGACTAGCGGGAGAGTACAATGAGCAGTTCTTC
.,TRBV27,TRBJ1-5,.,13,CASSLTVEQPQHF,TGTGCCAGCAGTTTAACGGTTGAGCAGCCCCAGCATTTT
.,TRBV10-3,TRBJ2-1,.,13,CAISEGLRSEQFF,TGTGCCATCAGTGAGGGACTACGAAGCGAGCAGTTCTTC
TRBD1,TRBV6-5,TRBJ1-2,.,12,CASSGTGGGYTF,TGTGCCAGCAGCGGGACAGGCGGGGGCTACACCTTC
.,TRBV10-2,TRBJ2-2,.,12,CASSDRVGELFF,TGCGCCAGCAGTGATCGGGTCGGGGAGCTGTTTTTT
.,TRBV5-1,TRBJ2-1,.,17,CASSLARSFKPDNEQFF,TGCGCCAGCAGCTTGGCTCGTTCATTTAAGCCGGACAATGAGCAGTTCTTC
TRBD2,TRBV9,TRBJ2-5,.,15,CASSGGLAGKETQYF,TGTGCCAGCAGCGGGGGACTAGCGGGTAAGGAGACCCAGTACTTC
TRBD1,TRBV3-1/TRBV3-2,TRBJ1-2,.,13,CASRPTGVYGYTF,TGTGCCAGCAGGCCGACAGGGGTCTATGGCTACACCTTC
.,TRBV19,TRBJ1-1,.,14,CASSWGKGGTEAFF,TGTGCCAGTAGTTGGGGTAAGGGAGGTACTGAAGCTTTCTTT
TRBD2,TRBV25-1,TRBJ2-1,.,16,CASSALSGSFYNEQFF,TGTGCCAGCAGTGCCCTTAGCGGGAGTTTCTACAATGAGCAGTTCTTC
.,TRBV5-6,TRBJ1-1,many,15,CASSLGLAQNTEAFF,TGTGCCAGCAGCTTGGGTTTAGCGCAGAACACTGAAGCTTTCTTT
.,TRBV28,TRBJ1-3,.,15,CASSLGGLSGNTIYF,TGTGCCAGCAGTTTGGGAGGGCTCTCTGGAAACACCATATATTTT
TRBD1,TRBV7-9,TRBJ2-7,.,15,CASTQTGTGVVEQYF,TGTGCCAGCACCCAGACCGGGACAGGGGTCGTGGAGCAGTACTTC
.,TRBV5-1,TRBJ2-5,.,16,CASSINLGATQETQYF,TGCGCCAGCAGCATAAACCTCGGTGCCACCCAAGAGACCCAGTACTTC
TRBD1,TRBV19,TRBJ1-5,.,15,CASSVQGDSNQPQHF,TGTGCCAGTAGCGTACAGGGGGATAGCAATCAGCCCCAGCATTTT
.,TRBV20-1,TRBJ2-7,.,11,CSALGNYEQYF,TGCAGTGCTCTAGGAAACTACGAGCAGTACTTC
.,TRBV19,TRBJ2-1,.,15,CASSIALGGGNEQFF,TGTGCCAGTAGTATAGCCCTCGGGGGTGGCAATGAGCAGTTCTTC
.,TRBV7-8,TRBJ1-1,.,13,CASSPTLSVEAFF,TGTGCCAGCAGCCCCACCCTTTCGGTTGAAGCTTTCTTT
.,TRBV7-9,TRBJ1-5,.,14,CASSTDYSNQPQHF,TGTGCCAGCAGCACAGACTATAGCAATCAGCCCCAGCATTTT
TRBD2,TRBV2,TRBJ2-7,.,12,CASSRLANEQYF,TGTGCCAGCAGCAGACTAGCGAACGAGCAGTACTTC
.,TRBV4-1,TRBJ2-2,.,16,CASSQGPRGNTGELFF,TGCGCCAGCAGCCAAGGGCCCCGAGGGAACACCGGGGAGCTGTTTTTT
.,TRBV29-1,TRBJ1-1,once,13,CSAHHGVNTEAFF,TGCAGCGCCCATCACGGGGTGAACACTGAAGCTTTCTTT
TRBD2,TRBV27,TRBJ2-1,.,14,CASSLREYRNEQFF,TGTGCCAGCAGTTTGCGGGAGTATCGGAATGAGCAGTTCTTC
TRBD1,TRBV6-5,TRBJ1-1,.,14,CASIQTGVNTEAFF,TGTGCCAGCATACAGACAGGGGTAAACACTGAAGCTTTCTTT
TRBD2,TRBV18,TRBJ2-7,.,18,CASSPLGLAGGPTGEQYF,TGTGCCAGCTCACCACTCGGGCTAGCGGGAGGGCCGACGGGGGAGCAGTACTTC
TRBD2,TRBV4-2,TRBJ2-1,.,16,CASSQGGLEPLNEQFF,TGTGCCAGCAGCCAAGGGGGACTAGAGCCGCTCAATGAGCAGTTCTTC
.,TRBV5-1,TRBJ2-3,.,14,CASSPGLGTDTQYF,TGCGCCAGCAGCCCGGGACTCGGCACAGATACGCAGTATTTT
.,TRBV28,TRBJ1-5,.,14,CASGTTGSNQPQHF,TGTGCCAGCGGGACAACAGGGAGCAATCAGCCCCAGCATTTT
.,TRBV7-2,TRBJ1-5,.,15,CASSLDAGGNQPQHF,TGTGCCAGCAGCTTAGACGCAGGGGGCAATCAGCCCCAGCATTTT
.,TRBV19,TRBJ1-1,.,12,CASTDIFTEAFF,TGTGCCAGTACGGACATTTTCACTGAAGCTTTCTTT
TRBD1,TRBV15,TRBJ2-7,.,15,CATSAGDRDIYEQYF,TGTGCCACCAGCGCCGGGGACAGGGATATCTACGAGCAGTACTTC
.,TRBV28,TRBJ2-7,.,13,CASGGRLSYEQYF,TGTGCCAGCGGGGGGAGGCTCTCCTACGAGCAGTACTTC
TRBD2,TRBV4-2,TRBJ2-2,.,21,CASSRRGRGTSGSRNTGELFF,TGTGCCAGCAGCCGTCGGGGGCGGGGGACTAGCGGGAGTCGGAACACCGGGGAGCTGTTTTTT